This is a list of T cell receptor beta chains from one sample in a study of blood T cell repertoires in COVID-19. Produced via immunoSEQ multiplex PCR; TCRdb's table is partial and in-frame only. This table has more than 35,000 clones, approximately 84% appearing once. Sequenced input: peripheral blood. Source of these receptors: a man aged 50-59 years with active or convalescent COVID-19. Each CDR3 is given with its conserved first and last residue. The D gene is left open where the match is weak. Not all rows give a size; the values are once, few, many and, for expanded clones, a class.

DNA,CDR3,size,J,D,V
TGTGCCAGTATACGAACCACCCAGGGGCCCGGGGAGCTGTTTTTT,CASIRTTQGPGELFF,few,TRBJ2-2,NA,TRBV19
TGTGCCAGCAGTGCTCGACAGGGTGACGCTTTCTTT,CASSARQGDAFF,NA,TRBJ1-1,TRBD1,TRBV2
TGTGCCATCAGTGGGACTAGCGGGGCCTCCTACAATGAGCAGTTCTTC,CAISGTSGASYNEQFF,NA,TRBJ2-1,TRBD2,TRBV10-3
TGTGCCAGCAGCTCCCCTCCCCGGGGGAATCAGCCCCAGCATTTT,CASSSPPRGNQPQHF,NA,TRBJ1-5,NA,TRBV11-2
TGTGCCAGCAGCCAAGGGACAGGGAACTATGGCTACACCTTC,CASSQGTGNYGYTF,NA,TRBJ1-2,TRBD1,TRBV3-1/TRBV3-2
TGTGCCAGCAGCCCAGGGGGGACAGGGGGAAATGAGCAGTTCTTC,CASSPGGTGGNEQFF,NA,TRBJ2-1,TRBD1,TRBV7-2
TGTGCCAGCAGTGAAACAGGGGATGGAAACACCATATATTTT,CASSETGDGNTIYF,NA,TRBJ1-3,TRBD1,TRBV6-1
TGCGCCAGCAGCTTGTTCAGGGACGAGCAGTACTTC,CASSLFRDEQYF,NA,TRBJ2-7,NA,TRBV5-1
TGTGCCGGCGGACAGACGAACACTGAAGCTTTCTTT,CAGGQTNTEAFF,NA,TRBJ1-1,NA,TRBV6-5
TGTGCCAGCAGCCAACCCGGGACAGGGTGGCACGAGCAGTACTTC,CASSQPGTGWHEQYF,NA,TRBJ2-7,TRBD1,TRBV6-2/TRBV6-3
TGTGCCAGCAGAGTGAGGGGAGGGGATCAGCCCCAGCATTTT,CASRVRGGDQPQHF,NA,TRBJ1-5,NA,TRBV6-5
TGTGCCAGCAGCTTGGCAGGGTCGGACGGCTACACCTTC,CASSLAGSDGYTF,NA,TRBJ1-2,NA,TRBV5-4
TGTGCCAGCAGCCCCACAGGGGTGGATGGAAACACCATATATTTT,CASSPTGVDGNTIYF,NA,TRBJ1-3,TRBD1,TRBV7-9
TGTGCCAGCAGTGAAATGGGAGGGTACACTGAAGCTTTCTTT,CASSEMGGYTEAFF,NA,TRBJ1-1,NA,TRBV6-1
TGTGCCAGCAGCCAATACGGCGGCACCCAGAACACTGAAGCTTTCTTT,CASSQYGGTQNTEAFF,NA,TRBJ1-1,NA,TRBV3-1/TRBV3-2